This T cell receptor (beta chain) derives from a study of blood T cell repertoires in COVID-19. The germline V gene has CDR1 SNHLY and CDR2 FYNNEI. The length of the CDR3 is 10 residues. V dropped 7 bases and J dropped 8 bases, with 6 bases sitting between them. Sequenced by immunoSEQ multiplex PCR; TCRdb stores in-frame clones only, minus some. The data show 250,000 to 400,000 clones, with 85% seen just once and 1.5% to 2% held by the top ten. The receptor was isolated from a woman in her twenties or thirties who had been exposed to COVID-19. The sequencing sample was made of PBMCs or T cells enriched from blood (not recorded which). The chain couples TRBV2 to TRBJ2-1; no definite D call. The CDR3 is CASTSYEQFF. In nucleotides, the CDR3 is TGTGCCAGCACTTCCTATGAGCAGTTCTTC.